This T cell receptor (beta chain) was found in a study of STAT5B mutations in CD4+ large granular lymphocyte leukemia. This CDR3 contains 15 residues. V lost 4 bases to trimming and J lost 3 bases; unmatched junction nucleotides: 8. From germline, CDR1 is MGHRA and CDR2 YSYEKL. Profiled with immunoSEQ multiplex PCR; TCRdb holds only in-frame clones, not every one. The sample yields some 38,000 clones, roughly 85% seen once. This clone was seen a handful of times. This sequence joins TRBV4-1 and TRBJ2-7; 8 bases are shared with TRBD2. The sequenced material came from CD4+ T cells from blood buffy coats. The TCR sequence derives from a human donor in good health. The CDR3 loop is CASSPRSAGVYEQYF. DNA for the CDR3: TGCGCCAGCAGCCCACGGTCAGCGGGAGTCTACGAGCAGTACTTC.